This T cell receptor (beta chain) emerged from a study of Ad26.COV2.S vaccination and SARS-CoV-2 variants. Described treatment: around 19 received Ad26.COV2.S at low or high dose, single or two shots; roughly 5 received placebo; per-sample allocation not given. Sampling took place 63 days after the first vaccine or placebo injection. TCRdb's copy holds only in-frame clones and misses some; the assay was immunoSEQ multiplex PCR. Seen here are some 410,000 clones, about 90% observed once, and the top ten hold more than 1.5%. With 4 bases clipped from V and 3 bases from J, the junction kept 2 bases outside the gene matches. This CDR3 region has 14 residues. From germline, CDR1 is MNHEY and CDR2 SMNVEV (reference sequence).

The sequences come from peripheral blood, collected in a trial of Ad26.COV2.S vaccine versus placebo. This sequence joins TRBV27 and TRBJ2-7; the match to TRBD2 covers 11 bases. The receptor comes from a person aged 18-60 years who received the Ad26.COV2.S COVID-19 vaccine or a placebo. CDR3 in DNA: TGTGCCAGCAGTTATGGACTAGCGGGCTACGAGCAGTACTTC. Translated: CASSYGLAGYEQYF.